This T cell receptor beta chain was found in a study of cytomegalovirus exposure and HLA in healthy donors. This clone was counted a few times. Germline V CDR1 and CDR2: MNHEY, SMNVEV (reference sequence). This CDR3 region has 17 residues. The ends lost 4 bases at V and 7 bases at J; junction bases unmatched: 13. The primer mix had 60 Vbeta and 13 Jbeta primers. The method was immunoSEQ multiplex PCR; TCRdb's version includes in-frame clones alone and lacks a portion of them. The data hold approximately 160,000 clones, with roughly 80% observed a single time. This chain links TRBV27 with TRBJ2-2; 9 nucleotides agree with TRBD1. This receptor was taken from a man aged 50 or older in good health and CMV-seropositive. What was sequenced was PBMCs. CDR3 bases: TGTGCCAGCAGTTCCTACAGGGGGCGCGTTGTTGGCGGGGAGCTGTTTTTT. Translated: CASSSYRGRVVGGELFF.